The entry below describes one TCR beta chain. Its antigen remains unidentified. This table comes from immunoSEQ multiplex PCR, and its TCRdb copy is limited to in-frame clones, with some not included. The sample includes 130,000 to 150,000 clones, 78% of them seen just once. The sample comes from a study of PD-1 blockade in classical Hodgkin lymphoma. Study as a whole: Each patient was given nivolumab 3 mg/kg through a vein every 2 weeks. Study results and limitations: Anyone who began nivolumab under 1 year after ASCT was excluded.

Exposure to brentuximab vedotin varied, and each patient had relapsed following autologous stem cell transplantation. J gave up 8 bases and V 5 bases, and 9 bases lay outside the gene matches. The V gene's germline CDR1 is SGHVS and CDR2 FNYEAQ. The CDR3 contains 15 residues. Here the sequenced sample was peripheral blood mononuclear cells (PBMCs), taken before the second cycle of nivolumab. The chain is built from TRBV7-6 and TRBJ2-1; 10 bases are a match to TRBD1. The source is a human donor with classical Hodgkin lymphoma. CDR3 bases: TGTGCCAGCAGCCCTCGGGGGACAGGGGACGATGAGCAGTTCTTC. It specifies CASSPRGTGDDEQFF.